This T cell receptor (beta chain) was captured by sequencing in a study of technical replicates of blood from several donors. TCRdb's table, derived via immunoSEQ multiplex PCR, lists solely in-frame clones and lacks some. The sample comprises 45,000 to 60,000 clones, roughly 92% of which are singletons, and 3.9% rests with the top ten. This TCR derives from a human donor in good health. Some clones in this sample may be carry-over from other donors' samples. Sequencing used PBMCs.

The CDR3 DNA follows: TGTGCCAGCAGCTTGGCCGCAGGGGGCGGTGGTACTGAAGCTTTCTTT. This translates into CASSLAAGGGGTEAFF. V gene TRBV5-6 combines with J gene TRBJ1-1, with 8 bases that match TRBD1. This CDR3 has 16 amino acids. The junction had 9 bases not matched to a gene; V was cut back by 0 bases and J by 5 bases. The germline CDR1 and CDR2 sequences are SGHDT and YYEEEE.